This TCR beta chain was retrieved from a study of circulating CD8 cells and anti-PD-1 response in melanoma (dated by TCRdb to 2020 to 2021). For the wider study: Nivolumab was given to patients intravenously at 3 mg/kg every 2 weeks. The TCR repertoire analysis was performed on around eleven melanoma patients, comprising 7 non-responders and 4 responders. In on-treatment samples, a biotinylated anti-human IgG4 antibody was used to detect PD-1. Patients with complete or partial responses were classified as responders; those with stable or progressive disease (RECIST v1.1) as non-responders. Of the 13 patients in the melanoma cohort, anti-PD-1 was received as first-line therapy by seven patients, and prior targeted therapy or immunotherapy had been received by six patients. Results and caveats for the whole study, not just this receptor: Because tumor material could not be accessed, tumor reactivity was instead assessed with peptide assays on expanded sorted subsets. The published TCR repertoire comparisons relied only on baseline and M1 samples from a small cohort that had few responders. The authors pointed out that the cohort included both treatment-naive and previously treated patients, and that this mix could influence the results. The DNEG repertoire had the highest diversity, the PD-1 and DPOS repertoires had similar and higher clonality, and the TIGIT repertoires had the lowest diversity. Repertoires were largely private between subsets, with under 7% of TRB clonotypes shared at M1; sharing was highest between DPOS and TIGIT. Experiments were generally performed without replicates because of limited material.

The instrument was a NextSeq 500. The QIAseq Immune Repertoire RNA Library Kit, Human TCR Panel was used to prepare TCR libraries from approximately 15 ng of total RNA. Sequencing of the TCR libraries was done on an Illumina NextSeq with a Mid Output V2 kit and asymmetric 261x41 paired-end reads. Each TCR library was diluted to about 4 nM, after which the TCR libraries were pooled, denatured and loaded at roughly 1 pM. Per the authors' processing: Processing of the TCR FASTQ files took place in the QIAGEN GeneGlobe Data Analysis Center, and downstream analysis was done in R 3.5.2. Clonality was calculated as one minus the Shannon entropy normalized by the log of the number of unique productive sequences. For each subset, Fisher exact tests at 5% FDR were used to find TRA or TRB clonotypes whose abundance differed between baseline and M1. Differentially abundant clonotypes were grouped as emerging, expanding, contracting or non-expanding/contracting. Morisita's overlap index was used to measure how much repertoires overlapped between patients. TCRdb reprocessing: public reads trimmed at Q25 with fastp, clones called with MiXCR, in-frame beta chains kept. Each CDR3 protein appears once, grouped with its most common genes and DNA. These V and J calls rely on TCRdb rather than the paper's analysis. Recorded for this sample are 530 or so distinct CDR3 sequences; 7.6% of them occurred a single time. The ten top clones hold roughly a tenth of the sample.

This clonotype was observed a few times. It lacks a known antigen. With a much larger clone just one base away, this may be a read error. From the cysteine through the phenylalanine, the CDR3 covers 13 amino acids. CDR3 DNA is the only sequence kept; it has 39 bases, read in frame from the first base. After removal of 8 bases from V and 8 bases from J, the junction retains 11 bases not matched to a gene. The CDR1 and CDR2 encoded by the germline V gene (reference sequence) are DFQATT and SNEGSKA. Four subsets defined by PD-1 and/or TIGIT were sorted from live CD3+CD8+TCRalphabeta+ cells on a BD FACSAria II cell sorter. To characterize relevance to anti-PD-1 therapy response, circulating CD8 T cells were sorted into four subsets based on PD-1 and TIGIT expression. For each sorted CD8 T-cell subset, both the TCR alpha and TCR beta chains were sequenced. Peripheral blood was collected at three points: before the first anti-PD-1 injection, after two injections and after four injections. PBMCs were immediately isolated by Ficoll gradient centrifugation. Until use, PBMCs were stored frozen in liquid nitrogen in RPMI containing about 18% FCS and 10% DMSO. After thawing, PBMCs were stained with a viability dye plus antibodies against CD3, CD8alpha, TCRalphabeta, PD-1 and TIGIT. Total RNA was extracted with the RNeasy Kit, and every sample reached a RIN above 7.

The source was CD8+ T cells from PBMCs, collected at baseline or after one month of anti-PD-1 therapy (not recorded which). Recombination joined TRBV20-1 with TRBJ2-1, with TRBD2 identical over 8 junction bases. The sequence derives from a human donor with melanoma. The CDR3: CSSERGRRDEQFF. The bases read TGCAGTTCAGAGCGGGGGCGCAGGGATGAGCAGTTCTTC.